A single sample is the source of the 8 T cell receptor beta chains below, sequenced in a study of read filtering for tumor transcriptome and immune sequencing. Molecular barcoded adaptors covering alpha/delta and beta/gamma chains were used on around 370 ng RNA. TCRdb used MiXCR to reprocess the reads, holding one entry per CDR3 protein. In the table there are about 86,000 distinct CDR3 sequences, more than 9% of which are singletons. The sequenced material came from a population of CD138-negative cells sorted from bone marrow. These receptors were obtained from a donor aged 40 or older with multiple myeloma.

This clonotype was seen ten or more times. Here the CDR3 reads CASSLEGLAGFTDTQYF. CDR3 coding DNA: TGCGCCAGCAGCTTGGAGGGACTAGCGGGGTTCACAGATACGCAGTATTTT. This chain uses TRBV5-1 with TRBJ2-3; 13 bases agree with TRBD2. The CDR3 loop spans 17 amino acids. The germline V gene encodes CDR1 SGHRS and CDR2 YFSETQ. Trimming at V came to 0 bases and at J to 2 bases, leaving 3 bases not matched to a gene. The full variable domain, rest sourced from reference TRBV5-1 and TRBJ2-3, is KAGVTQTPRYLIKTRGQQVTLSCSPISGHRSVSWYQQTPGQGLQFLFEYFSETQRNKGNFPGRFSGRQFSNSRSEMNVSTLELGDSALYLCASSLEGLAGFTDTQYFGPGTRLTVL.

This clonotype was observed a handful of times. The chain employs TRBV4-1 and TRBJ2-4, with D perhaps matching TRBD1 or TRBD2 (5 bases each). Trimming left V 1 base short and J 3 bases short, with 10 bases between. The germline V gene has CDR1 MGHRA and CDR2 YSYEKL. The CDR3 covers 15 residues. The CDR3 nucleotides read TGCGCCAGCAGCCAAGTTGGGACCGGCAAAAACATTCAGTACTTC. It encodes CASSQVGTGKNIQYF.

This clonotype has ten or more counts. V is TRBV28 and J is TRBJ1-3; no reliable D call. The CDR3 has 15 residues. Germline CDR1 and CDR2: MDHEN and SYDVKM. Deletions cut 6 bases from V and 3 bases from J, with 15 bases between. The CDR3 here is CASSSPRKSGNTIYF. CDR3 bases: TGTGCCAGCAGCTCCCCGCGTAAAAGTGGAAACACCATATATTTT. Full variable domain (missing parts from reference TRBV28 and TRBJ1-3): DVKVTQSSRYLVKRTGEKVFLECVQDMDHENMFWYRQDPGLGLRLIYFSYDVKMKEKGDIPEGYSVSREKKERFSLILESASTNQTSMYLCASSSPRKSGNTIYFGEGSWLTVV.

Comment on this clonotype: Germline and junction disagree at one end, which may indicate a read error. The chain recombines TRBV6-6 with TRBJ2-1; 9 bases map to TRBD2. The CDR3 is 18 amino acids. Germline V lookup: CDR1 MNHNY, CDR2 SVGAGI (reference sequence). This CDR3 is CASREAGGLLSSYNEQIF. DNA of the CDR3: TGTGCCAGCAGAGAAGCGGGAGGTCTGTTAAGTTCCTACAATGAGCAGATCTTC.

This clonotype was found many times. This chain connects TRBV29-1 to TRBJ2-4; 9 bases fit TRBD1. V lost 3 bases, J lost 0 bases, and 12 bases stayed unmatched. CDR3 length: 18 residues. Germline V lookup: CDR1 SQVTM, CDR2 ANQGSEA. The CDR3 DNA reads as TGCAGCGTTGACGCCGGGACAGGGATACTTCTAGCCAAAAACATTCAGTACTTC. This encodes CSVDAGTGILLAKNIQYF.

In its sample, this clonotype was seen many times. The V gene is TRBV30, the J gene TRBJ1-5; perhaps TRBD1 as D (6 bases). V gave up 1 base and J gave up 5 bases, with 9 bases separating them. This CDR3 is 13 amino acids long. Germline-derived CDR1 and CDR2 are GTSNPN and SVGIG (reference sequence). CDR3: CAWSDRADQPQHF. In nucleotides, the CDR3 is TGTGCCTGGAGTGACAGGGCTGATCAGCCCCAGCATTTT. Filled out from reference TRBV30 and TRBJ1-5, the complete variable domain reads SQTIHQWPATLVQPVGSPLSLECTVEGTSNPNLYWYRQAAGRGLQLLFYSVGIGQISSEVPQNLSASRPQDRQFILSSKKLLLSDSGFYLCAWSDRADQPQHFGDGTRLSIL.

Many counts were recorded for this clonotype. V usage is TRBV2 and J usage is TRBJ1-6; D possibly corresponds to TRBD1 (6 bases). CDR1 is SNHLY, CDR2 FYNNEI, per germline. The V end lost 9 bases, the J end lost 4 bases, and 16 bases lay between the germline ends. This CDR3 has 15 amino acids. CDR3 amino acids: CASMRGSAYNSPLHF. The CDR3 DNA reads as TGTGCCAGTATGAGGGGGTCGGCTTATAATTCACCCCTCCACTTT.

Worth noting for this clonotype: A far larger clone is one nucleotide away, so this likely arose from a read error. The V call is TRBV7-2, the J call TRBJ1-1, with D maybe TRBD1 (5 bases). The CDR3 consists of 14 residues. Germline values: CDR1 SGHTA, CDR2 FQGNSA. CDR3 in DNA: TGTGCCAGCAGCTTCCGGGGACTCAACACTAAAGCTTTCTTT. Its protein product is CASSFRGLNTKAFF.